The subject of this entry is one T cell receptor (beta chain). Generated by immunoSEQ multiplex PCR, the TCRdb table keeps only in-frame clones and is missing some. The sample carries under 300,000 clones, just over 85% recorded once. This sample was taken from a study of cytomegalovirus exposure and HLA in healthy donors. Study as a whole: The 90 to 150 validation repertoires matched the roughly 700 first-cohort repertoires in platform, a later analysis reported.

With 3 bases clipped from V and 10 bases from J, the junction kept 11 bases outside the gene matches. Germline loops: CDR1 MNHEY, CDR2 SMNVEV (reference sequence). The CDR3 sequence is 14 residues long. The source of this sequence is a woman between 18 and 30 years old in good health and CMV-seronegative. The chain combines TRBV27 with TRBJ1-1; TRBD1 agrees at 7 bases. Sequencing was done on a sample of PBMCs. As DNA, the CDR3 is TGTGCCAGCAGTTTCCGTCGACAGGGCAGTCGAGCTTTCTTT. This sequence encodes CASSFRRQGSRAFF.